This TCR beta chain emerged from a study of T cell responses to AZD1222 COVID-19 vaccine. A remark on this clone: Its antigen is not known.

General observations from the study: Close to half of all spike-specific TCRs reportedly target regions of the variants that are unmutated. Spike-specific TCRs gained breadth and depth after people received two AZD1222 doses. Most donors were white British, females outnumbered males, and clonal diversity was possibly underestimated.

Profiling relied on immunoSEQ multiplex PCR, and the TCRdb table lists in-frame clones only, not all of them. The sample has tens of thousands of clones, roughly nine tenths seen once. Pooling was applied to second doses at about 4 or about 12 weeks. Germline-derived CDR1 and CDR2 are SNHLY and FYNNEI. Trimming took off 0 bases at V and 9 bases at J, with 15 bases between the two ends. The CDR3 loop spans 15 amino acids. This receptor was taken from an adult who received the AZD1222 COVID-19 vaccine. The rearrangement uses TRBV2 and TRBJ1-3; D unresolved. The specimen comprised peripheral blood, sampled 28 days after the second AZD1222 dose. CDR3 sequence: CASSEALGGRGTIYF. The CDR3 DNA reads TGTGCCAGCAGTGAAGCGCTCGGCGGTCGAGGCACCATATATTTT.